A single sample is the source of the 26 T cell receptor beta chains below, sequenced in a study of T cells in tuberculosis. Clones were sequenced by immunoSEQ multiplex PCR, and TCRdb holds only the in-frame ones, with some missing. This sample carries over 25,000 clones, just over 90% of them seen once, and the ten largest clones take 7%. Time point described: new active TB diagnosis, blood taken before or within 7 days of starting treatment. The sample consisted of PBMCs, taken at tuberculosis diagnosis. The receptors come from an adult with tuberculosis. Some clones in this sample may be carry-over from other donors' samples.

This clone was detected only once. The genes are TRBV10-3 and TRBJ2-2; 8 bases agree with TRBD2. Unmatched junction bases numbered 12, after V lost 6 bases and J lost 0 bases. CDR1 is ENHRY, CDR2 SYGVKD, per germline. The CDR3 totals 18 residues. The CDR3 loop reads CAISPFGRGDSNTGELFF. Written as DNA, the CDR3 is TGTGCCATCAGCCCCTTTGGGCGGGGGGACTCGAACACCGGGGAGCTGTTTTTT.

The chain couples TRBV28 to TRBJ1-1; the D is unclear. This CDR3 contains 14 residues. Trimming cost V 6 bases and J 1 base, with 12 bases left between them. Germline loops: CDR1 MDHEN, CDR2 SYDVKM. The CDR3 loop is CASRYTVQNTEAFF. CDR3 nucleotide sequence: TGTGCCAGCAGGTATACAGTACAGAACACTGAAGCTTTCTTT.

The chain employs TRBV7-2 and TRBJ1-3, with 12 positions matching TRBD1. Trimming cost V 3 bases and J 3 bases; bases outside gene matches: 6. This CDR3 is 17 amino acids long. Germline V gene sequence: CDR1 SGHTA, CDR2 FQGNSA. The CDR3 sequence: CASSFGTGGASGNTIYF. In nucleotides, the CDR3 is TGTGCCAGCAGCTTCGGGACAGGGGGCGCGAGTGGAAACACCATATATTTT.

Here the CDR3 reads CASSQELGATYEQYF. Written as DNA, the CDR3 is TGTGCCAGCAGCCAAGAGTTGGGAGCGACCTACGAGCAGTACTTC. The chain couples TRBV4-2 to TRBJ2-7; tentative D call: TRBD2 (5 bases). Germline V lookup: CDR1 LGHNA, CDR2 YNFKEQ. This CDR3 is built from 15 residues. Trimming cost V 0 bases and J 2 bases, with 11 bases left between them.

This clone has a single count. The J gene is TRBJ1-4, the V gene TRBV9, with D hard to call. V was cut by 4 bases and J by 12 bases, with 28 bases left in between. The CDR3 has 17 amino acids. CDR1 is SGDLS, CDR2 YYNGEE, per germline. CDR3 DNA: TGTGCCAGCAGCCCCAAAGTCCGGGCCTTTGATAAGGGAGAACTGTTTTTT. Translation gives CASSPKVRAFDKGELFF.

By sample fraction, this clone is medium-sized. The chain carries TRBV21-1 and TRBJ1-2; the table assigns TRBD1, which was not confirmed against the DNA. TRBV21-1 is flagged as a pseudogene. The CDR3 contains 14 residues. For the CDR3, the DNA is TGTGCCAGCAGGGGGGCAGGGGGTGAAGATGGCTACACCTTC. Translating gives CASRGAGGEDGYTF.

V and J are TRBV5-1 and TRBJ2-1; TRBD1 might be the D (6 bases). This CDR3 is built from 16 residues. From germline, CDR1 is SGHRS and CDR2 YFSETQ. V was shortened by 0 bases and J by 0 bases, with 10 bases between the two germline ends. The CDR3 DNA follows: TGCGCCAGCAGCTTGGTGCAGGGGCTCTCCTACAATGAGCAGTTCTTC. Translation: CASSLVQGLSYNEQFF.

The J gene is TRBJ2-7, the V gene TRBV19; TRBD2 aligns across 15 bases. Germline V gene sequence: CDR1 LNHDA, CDR2 SQIVND (reference sequence). The CDR3 runs to 18 residues. The V segment lost 5 bases and the J segment 2 bases; nucleotides outside the gene matches: 10. In DNA form, the CDR3 reads TGTGCCAGTAGTGCCTCCGGGACTAGCGGGGGGTTAACCTACGAGCAGTACTTC. The encoded protein is CASSASGTSGGLTYEQYF. Full variable domain (remainder filled in from reference TRBV19 and TRBJ2-7): DGGITQSPKYLFRKEGQNVTLSCEQNLNHDAMYWYRQDPGQGLRLIYYSQIVNDFQKGDIAEGYSVSREKKESFPLTVTSAQKNPTAFYLCASSASGTSGGLTYEQYFGPGTRLTVT.

V is TRBV27 and J is TRBJ1-2; possibly TRBD1 for D (5 bases). Germline V CDR1 and CDR2: MNHEY, SMNVEV (reference sequence). The CDR3 is made up of 13 amino acids. The V and J ends lost 3 bases and 8 bases respectively, with 13 bases between them. The CDR3 DNA is TGTGCCAGCAGTTTCCGGCAGGGAGGCGGCTACACCTTC. Its translation: CASSFRQGGGYTF.

A single count supports this clone. The chain is built from TRBV6-1 and TRBJ1-4; the D is unclear. Between the trimmed V and J ends, which lost 1 base and 8 bases, there was a span of 11 bases. Germline assignment: CDR1 MNHNS and CDR2 SASEGT. The CDR3 has 14 amino acids. The chain's CDR3 is CASSEVAVGEKLFF. In nucleotides, the CDR3 is TGTGCCAGCAGTGAAGTTGCGGTTGGCGAAAAACTGTTTTTT.

The table lists this clone with a few counts. The chain recombines TRBV5-5 with TRBJ1-2, with D possibly matching TRBD1 (6 bases). The CDR3 has 14 amino acids. Germline lookup yields CDR1 SGHKS and CDR2 YYEKEE (reference sequence). The V gene lost 0 bases and the J gene lost 9 bases, with 15 bases spanning the gap. CDR3 loop: CASSLVSLQGSYTF. The CDR3 DNA is TGTGCCAGCAGCTTGGTCTCCTTACAGGGTAGCTACACCTTC.

This clone showed up just once. The chain recombines TRBV13 with TRBJ1-6; no reliable D call. There are 17 residues in the CDR3. Germline CDR1 PRHDT, CDR2 FYEKMQ (reference sequence). The germline V and J ends were trimmed by 0 bases and 0 bases, with 9 bases remaining between them. As DNA, the CDR3 is TGTGCCAGCAGCTTAGGCCACCTTAGCTCCTATAATTCACCCCTCCACTTT. Protein: CASSLGHLSSYNSPLHF.

This chain uses TRBV11-2 with TRBJ1-3; tentatively, D is TRBD1 (6 bases). This CDR3 comprises 12 residues. V lost 11 bases and J 5 bases, leaving 13 bases between the germline ends. Germline assignment: CDR1 SGHAT and CDR2 FQNNGV. CDR3 sequence reads: CAGRDNRNTIYF. CDR3 DNA: TGTGCCGGCCGGGACAATCGAAACACCATATATTTT.

The CDR3 protein is CASSQDTQGDEQYF. CDR3 DNA: TGTGCCAGCAGCCAAGATACCCAGGGGGACGAGCAGTACTTC. The J gene is TRBJ2-7, the V gene TRBV4-2; TRBD1 aligns across 7 bases. This CDR3 contains 14 residues. CDR1 LGHNA and CDR2 YNFKEQ come from the germline V gene. V shed 0 bases, J shed 5 bases, and the junction held 4 bases outside the gene matches.

The chain employs TRBV2 and TRBJ2-3; tentatively, D is TRBD2 (6 bases). Trimming stripped 0 bases from V and 2 bases from J, with 9 bases between. Germline V gene sequence: CDR1 SNHLY, CDR2 FYNNEI. This CDR3 is built from 15 residues. CDR3 amino acids: CASSEALAFTDTQYF. The CDR3 DNA reads as TGTGCCAGCAGTGAAGCACTAGCTTTCACAGATACGCAGTATTTT.

The chain links TRBV13 to TRBJ2-1; D unresolved. Germline assignment: CDR1 PRHDT and CDR2 FYEKMQ (reference sequence). The CDR3 sequence is 13 residues long. Deletions cut 1 base from V and 6 bases from J, with 7 bases between. For the CDR3, the DNA is TGTGCCAGCAGCTTAGCAGTGATCAATGAGCAGTTCTTC. It yields the protein CASSLAVINEQFF.

The J gene is TRBJ2-7, the V gene TRBV2; D uncertain. The V end lost 4 bases, the J end lost 5 bases, and 9 bases lay between the germline ends. CDR1 SNHLY and CDR2 FYNNEI come from the germline V gene. The CDR3 covers 12 residues. The CDR3 loop is CASSARINEQYF. The CDR3 bases are TGTGCCAGCAGTGCCAGAATCAACGAGCAGTACTTC.

The rearrangement links TRBV2 to TRBJ1-2, with 7 nucleotides matching TRBD1. Germline V gene lookup returns CDR1 SNHLY and CDR2 FYNNEI. CDR3 length: 14 amino acids. The J segment lost 9 bases and the V segment lost 0 bases, leaving 7 bases of the junction unmatched. The CDR3 reads CASSEARQGVSYTF. In DNA, the CDR3 is TGTGCCAGCAGTGAAGCGAGGCAGGGGGTGAGCTACACCTTC.

The chain carries TRBV7-6 and TRBJ2-1, with 7 nucleotides matching TRBD1. The length of the CDR3 is 15 residues. The V gene's germline CDR1 is SGHVS and CDR2 FNYEAQ. The J segment lost 4 bases and the V segment lost 5 bases, leaving 8 bases of the junction unmatched. CDR3 DNA: TGTGCCAGCAGCCCACAGGGGAGCTCTTACAATGAGCAGTTCTTC. This gives the protein CASSPQGSSYNEQFF.

This rearrangement joins TRBV7-2 to TRBJ2-2, with D uncertain. This CDR3 is built from 13 residues. Looked up from germline, CDR1 is SGHTA and CDR2 is FQGNSA. Between the trimmed V and J ends, which lost 7 bases and 5 bases, there was a span of 11 bases. The CDR3 DNA is TGTGCCAGCACCTCCTTCGGTACCGGGGAGCTGTTTTTT. It codes for CASTSFGTGELFF.

The chain combines TRBV15 with TRBJ1-5; D gene uncertain. Trimming removed 6 bases at V and 8 bases at J, with 14 bases between. The CDR3 runs to 13 residues. CDR1 is LNHNV and CDR2 is YYDKDF in the germline V gene (reference sequence). CDR3 in DNA: TGTGCCACCAGTCCGGGAGCTCCGAAGCCCCAGCATTTT. As protein: CATSPGAPKPQHF.

The V call is TRBV27, the J call TRBJ1-2; no clear D. Trimming took off 3 bases at V and 3 bases at J, with 8 bases between the two ends. Germline loops: CDR1 MNHEY, CDR2 SMNVEV (reference sequence). The CDR3 runs to 13 residues. In DNA, the CDR3 is TGTGCCAGCAGTTTTGGGCAGGACTATGGCTACACCTTC. Translated, it gives CASSFGQDYGYTF.

The chain is built from TRBV28 and TRBJ1-3; 8 nucleotides match TRBD1. The germline gives CDR1 MDHEN, CDR2 SYDVKM. The V gene end was trimmed by 7 bases and the J gene end by 0 bases; junction bases not matched to a gene: 5. The CDR3 is 15 amino acids. CDR3 sequence: CASIRQGASGNTIYF. In DNA form, the CDR3 reads TGTGCCAGCATCAGGCAGGGGGCCTCTGGAAACACCATATATTTT.

The V and J genes are TRBV5-1 and TRBJ2-5; 7 bases are a match to TRBD2. V was pared by 4 bases and J by 5 bases, with 20 bases of the junction left unmatched. The CDR3 extends over 18 amino acids. Germline V gene sequence: CDR1 SGHRS, CDR2 YFSETQ. For the CDR3, the DNA is TGCGCCAGCAGCCGATTACCCCCCGGACTAGTCTCGTCGGAGACCCAGTACTTC. It is translated as CASSRLPPGLVSSETQYF.

The V call is TRBV13, the J call TRBJ2-3; the D is unclear. Trimming took off 5 bases at V and 2 bases at J, with 5 bases between the two ends. CDR1 and CDR2 from the germline V gene are PRHDT and FYEKMQ (reference sequence). The CDR3 has 12 residues. CDR3 in amino acids: CASSTFTDTQYF. DNA of the CDR3: TGTGCCAGCAGCACATTCACAGATACGCAGTATTTT.

CDR3 sequence: CASSEDRAHEQYF. The CDR3 DNA reads as TGTGCCAGCAGCGAAGACAGGGCCCACGAGCAGTACTTC. The chain joins TRBV21-1 to TRBJ2-7; no check of the table's D call, TRBD1, against the DNA was made. TRBV21-1 is a pseudogene segment. This CDR3 region has 13 residues.